A single sample gave rise to the 9 T cell receptor beta chains below, sequenced in a study of T cell responses to AZD1222 COVID-19 vaccine. Data came from immunoSEQ multiplex PCR; TCRdb stores just in-frame clones and leaves some out. The data show about 110,000 clones, approximately 92% seen once. The sample consisted of peripheral blood, taken on day 0 of AZD1222 vaccination. The origin of the receptors is an adult in good health.

This chain uses TRBV7-3 with TRBJ2-7, with D possibly matching TRBD1 (6 bases). This CDR3 spans 13 amino acids. V lost 3 bases and J lost 3, with 9 bases in between. Germline CDR1 reads SGHTA; CDR2 reads FQGTGA. Here the CDR3 DNA reads TGTGCCAGCAGCTTGGCAGGGGACTACGAGCAGTACTTC. It translates to CASSLAGDYEQYF.

This clone appeared once. The genes are TRBV30 and TRBJ1-6; 9 bases line up with TRBD1. Germline assignment: CDR1 GTSNPN and CDR2 SVGIG (reference sequence). This CDR3 contains 12 residues. Germline trimming cut 7 bases from V and 6 bases from J; bases unmatched to any gene: 1. Here the CDR3 reads CASGQGNSPLHF. As DNA, the CDR3 is TGTGCCTCGGGACAGGGTAATTCACCCCTCCACTTT. Based on the CDR3 plus reference TRBV30 and TRBJ1-6, the full variable domain is SQTIHQWPATLVQPVGSPLSLECTVEGTSNPNLYWYRQAAGRGLQLLFYSVGIGQISSEVPQNLSASRPQDRQFILSSKKLLLSDSGFYLCASGQGNSPLHFGNGTRLTVT.

The V call is TRBV5-6, the J call TRBJ1-3; D remains ambiguous. In germline, CDR1 is SGHDT, CDR2 YYEEEE. Trimming shortened V by 0 bases and J by 1 base, and 5 bases separated the two germline ends. CDR3 length: 14 amino acids. The chain's CDR3 is CASSLAGSGNTIYF. The CDR3 nucleotides read TGTGCCAGCAGCTTGGCAGGTTCTGGAAACACCATATATTTT.

J is TRBJ2-2 and V is TRBV30; D may be TRBD1 (6 bases). CDR3 length equals 16 residues. The V and J ends lost 2 bases and 2 bases respectively, with 15 bases between them. The germline CDR1 and CDR2 sequences are GTSNPN and SVGIG (reference sequence). CDR3 sequence reads: CAWSRGLGGNTGELFF. CDR3 nucleotide sequence: TGTGCCTGGAGTCGTGGTTTAGGGGGTAACACCGGGGAGCTGTTTTTT.

The gene calls are TRBV2 and TRBJ1-2; 7 positions agree with TRBD1. The CDR3 is made up of 14 amino acids. CDR1 and CDR2 (germline): SNHLY, FYNNEI. Losses at the gene ends were 5 bases for V and 7 bases for J; bases not matched to a gene: 10. The CDR3: CASSPGGPMGGYTF. CDR3 DNA: TGTGCCAGCAGTCCAGGGGGACCCATGGGTGGCTACACCTTC.

The rearrangement links TRBV6-1 to TRBJ1-2; 8 bases are shared with TRBD1. Germline V gene data show CDR1 as MNHNS and CDR2 as SASEGT. This CDR3 region has 15 residues. V lost 1 base and J lost 4; bases outside the gene matches: 5. Here the CDR3 DNA reads TGTGCCAGCAGTGAAGAAGGACAGGGCGGCTATGGCTACACCTTC. Its translation is CASSEEGQGGYGYTF.

As DNA, the CDR3 is TGTGCCAGCAGCCCGGGGGGGGGTGGATATGGCTACACCTTC. It codes for CASSPGGGGYGYTF. This chain connects TRBV7-8 to TRBJ1-2, with a tentative D call TRBD1 (5 bases). The CDR3 consists of 14 residues. Germline-derived CDR1 and CDR2 are SGHVS and FQNEAQ. V was pared by 5 bases and J by 5 bases, with 15 bases between.

This clone appeared once. The chain couples TRBV9 to TRBJ1-4, with D possibly TRBD1 on 6 matching bases. The CDR3 runs to 12 residues. Trimming cost V 1 base and J 8 bases, with 6 bases left between them. Germline values: CDR1 SGDLS, CDR2 YYNGEE. CDR3 nucleotide sequence: TGTGCCAGCAGCGTAACAGGGGAAAAACTGTTTTTT. Encoded protein: CASSVTGEKLFF.

This chain uses TRBV7-2 with TRBJ1-2; a possible D gene is TRBD1 (5 bases). The CDR3 consists of 14 residues. V lost 1 base, J lost 6 bases, and 12 bases lay in between. Germline-derived CDR1 and CDR2 are SGHTA and FQGNSA. The CDR3 loop is CASSLGGSDNGYTF. The CDR3 DNA is TGTGCCAGCAGCTTAGGGGGGTCGGATAATGGCTACACCTTC.